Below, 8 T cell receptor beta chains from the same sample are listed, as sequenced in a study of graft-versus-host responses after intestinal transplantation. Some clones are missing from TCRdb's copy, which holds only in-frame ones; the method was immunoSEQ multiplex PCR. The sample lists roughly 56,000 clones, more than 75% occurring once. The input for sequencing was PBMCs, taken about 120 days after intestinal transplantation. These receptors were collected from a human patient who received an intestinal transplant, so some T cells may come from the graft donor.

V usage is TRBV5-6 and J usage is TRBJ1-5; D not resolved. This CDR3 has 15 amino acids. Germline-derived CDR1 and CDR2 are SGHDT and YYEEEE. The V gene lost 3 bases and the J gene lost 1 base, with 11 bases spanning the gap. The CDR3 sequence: CASSWGGRSNQPQHF. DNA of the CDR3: TGTGCCAGCAGCTGGGGTGGAAGAAGCAATCAGCCCCAGCATTTT.

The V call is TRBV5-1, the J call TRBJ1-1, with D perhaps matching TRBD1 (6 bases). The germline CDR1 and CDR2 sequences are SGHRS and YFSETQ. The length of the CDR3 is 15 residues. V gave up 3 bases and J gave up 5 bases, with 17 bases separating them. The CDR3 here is CASSSTSGVVTEAFF. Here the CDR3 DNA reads TGCGCCAGCAGCTCTACTTCAGGGGTGGTAACTGAAGCTTTCTTT. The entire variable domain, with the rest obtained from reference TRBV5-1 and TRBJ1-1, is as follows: KAGVTQTPRYLIKTRGQQVTLSCSPISGHRSVSWYQQTPGQGLQFLFEYFSETQRNKGNFPGRFSGRQFSNSRSEMNVSTLELGDSALYLCASSSTSGVVTEAFFGQGTRLTVV.

The CDR3: CASSVLSGSVYEQYF. Written as DNA, the CDR3 is TGTGCCAGCAGCGTACTTAGCGGGAGTGTGTACGAGCAGTACTTC. The J gene is TRBJ2-7, the V gene TRBV9; 9 nucleotides agree with TRBD2. This CDR3 comprises 15 residues. Losses at the gene ends were 1 base for V and 4 bases for J; bases not matched to a gene: 6. From germline, CDR1 is SGDLS and CDR2 YYNGEE.

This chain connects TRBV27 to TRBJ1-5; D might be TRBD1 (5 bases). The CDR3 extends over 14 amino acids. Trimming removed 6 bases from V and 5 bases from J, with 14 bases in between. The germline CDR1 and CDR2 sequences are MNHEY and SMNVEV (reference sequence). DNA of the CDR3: TGTGCCAGCAGCCCATACGGGGGGTATCAGCCCCAGCATTTT. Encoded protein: CASSPYGGYQPQHF.

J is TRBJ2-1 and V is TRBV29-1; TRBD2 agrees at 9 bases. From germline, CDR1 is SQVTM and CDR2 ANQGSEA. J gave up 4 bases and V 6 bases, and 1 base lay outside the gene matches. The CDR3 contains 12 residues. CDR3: CSVTSGYNEQFF. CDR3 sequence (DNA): TGCAGCGTGACTAGCGGATACAATGAGCAGTTCTTC.

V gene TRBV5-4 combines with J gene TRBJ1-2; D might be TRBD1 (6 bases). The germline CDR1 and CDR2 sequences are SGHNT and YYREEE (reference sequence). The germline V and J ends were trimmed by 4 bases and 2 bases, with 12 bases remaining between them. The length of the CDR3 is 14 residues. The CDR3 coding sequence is TGTGCCAGCAGCCCGGACAGCTTAAACTATGGCTACACCTTC. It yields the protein CASSPDSLNYGYTF.

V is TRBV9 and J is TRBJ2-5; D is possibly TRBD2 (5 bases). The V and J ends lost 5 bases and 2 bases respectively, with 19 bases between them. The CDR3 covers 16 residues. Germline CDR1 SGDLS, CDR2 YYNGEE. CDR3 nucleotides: TGTGCCAGCAGTTCCCCGCTATGGCCGGGGCAAGAGACCCAGTACTTC. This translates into CASSSPLWPGQETQYF.

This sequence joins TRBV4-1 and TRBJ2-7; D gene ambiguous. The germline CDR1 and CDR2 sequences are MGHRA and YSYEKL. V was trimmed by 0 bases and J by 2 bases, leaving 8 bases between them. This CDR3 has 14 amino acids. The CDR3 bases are TGCGCCAGCAGCCAAGACCCCACCGCCTACGAGCAGTACTTC. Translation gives CASSQDPTAYEQYF.